The next 22 T cell receptor beta chains were all read from a single sample in a study of cytomegalovirus exposure and HLA in healthy donors. Sequencing used immunoSEQ multiplex PCR; TCRdb keeps in-frame clones, though not all of them. Counted here are approximately 70,000 clones, about 94% occurring once; the ten biggest clones make up more than 2.5%. The sequencing input was PBMCs. The origin of the receptors is a young woman in good health and CMV-seropositive.

The gene calls are TRBV4-2 and TRBJ2-7, with 12 nucleotides matching TRBD2. V shed 1 base and J 5 bases; nucleotides not matched to a gene: 15. CDR1 is LGHNA, CDR2 YNFKEQ, per germline. The CDR3 runs to 19 residues. The CDR3 nucleotides read TGTGCCAGCAGCCAAGTGTCTAGCGGGAGGGCGGTAGTCTTCCACGAGCAGTACTTC. As protein: CASSQVSSGRAVVFHEQYF.

The V and J genes are TRBV5-1 and TRBJ2-1; 8 bases align to TRBD2. There are 15 residues in the CDR3. V was pared by 4 bases and J by 3 bases, with 6 bases of the junction left unmatched. Germline lookup yields CDR1 SGHRS and CDR2 YFSETQ. CDR3 residues: CASSPGGENYNEQFF. DNA of the CDR3: TGCGCCAGCAGCCCCGGGGGGGAAAACTACAATGAGCAGTTCTTC.

The chain recombines TRBV19 with TRBJ1-4; D not resolved. The V end was cut by 6 bases, the J end by 0 bases, with 8 bases between. Germline CDR1 reads LNHDA; CDR2 reads SQIVND (reference sequence). The CDR3 sequence is 14 residues long. CDR3 sequence reads: CASSRQTTNEKLFF. As DNA, the CDR3 is TGTGCCAGTAGCCGACAAACAACTAATGAAAAACTGTTTTTT.

The chain combines TRBV5-1 with TRBJ1-2; D unresolved. Trimming removed 1 base at V and 6 bases at J, with 16 bases between. The germline V gene encodes CDR1 SGHRS and CDR2 YFSETQ. The CDR3 length is 15 residues. For the CDR3, the DNA is TGCGCCAGCAGCTTGCTTTCCAGTCCCCTCAATGGCTACACCTTC. It codes for CASSLLSSPLNGYTF.

The chain joins TRBV28 to TRBJ1-2; 8 bases match TRBD1. V trimming: 1 base; J trimming: 5 bases; junction bases outside the gene matches: 6. The CDR3 length is 15 residues. Germline V gives CDR1 MDHEN, CDR2 SYDVKM. CDR3 bases: TGTGCCAGCAGTTTATCAGGGGGCTTTAGGTATGGCTACACCTTC. It is translated as CASSLSGGFRYGYTF.

A note on this clone: Other nucleotide sequences in the sample specify the same CDR3. The chain joins TRBV30 to TRBJ1-6; D gene uncertain. The germline V gene has CDR1 GTSNPN and CDR2 SVGIG (reference sequence). The CDR3 extends over 16 amino acids. V lost 0 bases to trimming and J lost 0 bases, with 9 bases between them. CDR3 protein: CAWSVSQDSYNSPLHF. The CDR3 DNA reads as TGTGCCTGGAGTGTGTCGCAGGACTCCTATAATTCACCCCTCCACTTT.

The chain has TRBV12-5 and TRBJ2-7; the match to TRBD1 covers 9 bases. The CDR3 has 17 amino acids. Trimming took 0 bases from V and 2 from J; bases not matched to a gene: 8. Germline V gene sequence: CDR1 LGHNT, CDR2 FRNRAP. This chain's CDR3 is CASGLVTGGLQAYEQYF. CDR3 in DNA: TGTGCTAGTGGTTTGGTGACAGGGGGACTCCAGGCCTACGAGCAGTACTTC.

The V and J genes are TRBV15 and TRBJ1-5, with 8 bases matching TRBD1. The CDR3 has 15 residues. Germline trimming cut 4 bases from V and 0 bases from J; bases unmatched to any gene: 2. CDR1 and CDR2 (germline): LNHNV, YYDKDF (reference sequence). In nucleotides, the CDR3 is TGTGCCACCAGCAATGACAGGGGTAGCAATCAGCCCCAGCATTTT. This gives the protein CATSNDRGSNQPQHF.

In this sample, this clone turned up once. The rearrangement links TRBV18 to TRBJ2-7; 7 bases match TRBD1. V lost 4 bases, J lost 3 bases, and 6 bases stayed unmatched. Germline-derived CDR1 and CDR2 are KGHSH and LQKENI. The CDR3 has 14 residues. The CDR3 nucleotides read TGTGCCAGCTCACGGGACAGATTTATCTACGAGCAGTACTTC. This encodes CASSRDRFIYEQYF.

The count of this clone is one. The chain couples TRBV30 to TRBJ2-7, with a possible D match to TRBD2 (6 bases). Germline loops: CDR1 GTSNPN, CDR2 SVGIG (reference sequence). The CDR3 has 13 amino acids. Trimming took off 4 bases at V and 4 bases at J, with 14 bases between the two ends. In DNA form, the CDR3 reads TGTGCCTGGACCCCGGGACTCCTATACGAGCAGTACTTC. As protein: CAWTPGLLYEQYF. The variable domain in full, with the rest retrieved from reference TRBV30 and TRBJ2-7, is SQTIHQWPATLVQPVGSPLSLECTVEGTSNPNLYWYRQAAGRGLQLLFYSVGIGQISSEVPQNLSASRPQDRQFILSSKKLLLSDSGFYLCAWTPGLLYEQYFGPGTRLTVT.

The rearrangement links TRBV1 to TRBJ2-1; the table's D call, TRBD2, was not checked against the DNA. TRBV1 is marked as a pseudogene. There are 15 residues in the CDR3. The CDR3 nucleotides are TGCACCAGCAGCCAAGCAGGCACTAGCAACAATGAGCAGTTCTTC. Protein product: CTSSQAGTSNNEQFF.

The chain is built from TRBV6-1 and TRBJ1-5; 11 bases match TRBD1. The trim removed 6 bases at V and 7 bases at J, leaving 5 bases unmatched. Germline CDR1 is MNHNS and CDR2 is SASEGT. The CDR3 sequence is 14 residues long. CDR3 region: CASSLGTGGQPQHF. The CDR3 DNA reads TGTGCCAGCAGCCTCGGGACAGGGGGACAGCCCCAGCATTTT.

The rearrangement links TRBV10-1 to TRBJ2-2; TRBD1 agrees at 10 bases. Germline loops: CDR1 WNHNN, CDR2 SYGVQD (reference sequence). CDR3 size: 15 residues. V lost 5 bases and J lost 5; bases outside the gene matches: 5. CDR3 sequence reads: CASSSGTGVTGELFF. The CDR3 DNA reads as TGCGCCAGCAGTTCCGGGACAGGGGTAACCGGGGAGCTGTTTTTT.

In DNA form, the CDR3 reads TGCGCCAGCAGCTTGGGAGCCGGGGATGATGAGCAGTTCTTC. Translation gives CASSLGAGDDEQFF. The chain combines TRBV5-1 with TRBJ2-1; D possibly corresponds to TRBD2 (5 bases). V was trimmed by 0 bases and J by 8 bases, leaving 12 bases between them. Germline V gene lookup returns CDR1 SGHRS and CDR2 YFSETQ. This CDR3 contains 14 residues.

In the case of this clone: The germline gene is not matched at one end of the junction; a read error may be the cause. CDR3 nucleotides: TGTGCCAGCAGTCAAGCGGTCCACTCCTACAATGAGCAGTTCTTC. The encoded protein is CASSQAVHSYNEQFF. This rearrangement joins TRBV4-2 to TRBJ2-1; the D gene is possibly TRBD2 (5 bases). There are 15 residues in the CDR3. Germline V lookup: CDR1 LGHNA, CDR2 YNFKEQ.

The chain has TRBV15 and TRBJ1-3, with 7 bases aligning to TRBD1. Germline lookup yields CDR1 LNHNV and CDR2 YYDKDF (reference sequence). CDR3 length: 18 amino acids. After removal of 0 bases from V and 8 bases from J, the junction contained 16 bases not matched to a gene. CDR3: CATSRDLGQQGLPHTIYF. The CDR3 region has the DNA TGTGCCACCAGCAGAGATCTGGGCCAACAGGGGCTACCCCACACCATATATTTT.

The chain is built from TRBV6-1 and TRBJ2-3; 7 positions match TRBD1. CDR3 length equals 15 residues. Germline CDR1 is MNHNS and CDR2 is SASEGT. Losses at the gene ends were 4 bases for V and 4 bases for J; bases not matched to a gene: 8. The CDR3 bases are TGTGCCAGCAGTGCAAGACAGGGAAGGGCAGATACGCAGTATTTT. Its translation is CASSARQGRADTQYF.

The gene calls are TRBV29-1 and TRBJ2-3; TRBD2 agrees at 7 bases. Losses at the gene ends were 6 bases for V and 1 base for J; bases not matched to a gene: 4. The CDR3 runs to 13 residues. Per germline, CDR1 SQVTM and CDR2 ANQGSEA. The CDR3 loop reads CSVGLSRTDTQYF. CDR3 DNA sequence: TGCAGCGTGGGACTATCCCGCACAGATACGCAGTATTTT.

The V and J genes are TRBV2 and TRBJ2-6, with D possibly matching TRBD2 (5 bases). V dropped 6 bases and J dropped 4 bases, with 16 bases sitting between them. This CDR3 spans 16 amino acids. Germline V lookup: CDR1 SNHLY, CDR2 FYNNEI. CDR3 loop: CASRASSVAGANVLTF. The CDR3 nucleotides are TGTGCCAGCAGGGCCAGTTCGGTAGCGGGGGCCAACGTCCTGACTTTC.

This chain connects TRBV18 to TRBJ1-2; TRBD1 agrees at 7 bases. The CDR3 has 15 residues. Germline lookup yields CDR1 KGHSH and CDR2 LQKENI. With 2 bases clipped from V and 8 bases from J, the junction kept 11 bases outside the gene matches. The CDR3 loop is CASSPYPATGTGYTF. The CDR3 DNA follows: TGTGCCAGCTCACCATACCCCGCGACAGGGACCGGCTACACCTTC. The complete variable domain, with remaining parts taken from reference TRBV18 and TRBJ1-2, reads NAGVMQNPRHLVRRRGQEARLRCSPMKGHSHVYWYRQLPEEGLKFMVYLQKENIIDESGMPKERFSAEFPKEGPSILRIQQVVRGDSAAYFCASSPYPATGTGYTFGSGTRLTVV.

The chain carries TRBV7-2 and TRBJ2-2; perhaps TRBD2 as D (6 bases). This CDR3 has 16 residues. With 0 bases removed from V and 5 bases from J, the gap between germline ends came to 13 bases. The germline V gene has CDR1 SGHTA and CDR2 FQGNSA. The CDR3 here is CASSLATHRGTGELFF. The CDR3 region has the DNA TGTGCCAGCAGCTTAGCTACGCACCGGGGGACCGGGGAGCTGTTTTTT.

This chain connects TRBV11-2 to TRBJ2-1, with D perhaps matching TRBD2 (7 bases). Germline V gene sequence: CDR1 SGHAT, CDR2 FQNNGV. This CDR3 region has 17 residues. V lost 0 bases, J lost 6 bases, and 18 bases lay in between. The CDR3 sequence is CASSLDVGGPGFNEQFF. In nucleotides, the CDR3 is TGTGCCAGCAGCTTAGATGTGGGGGGGCCAGGTTTCAATGAGCAGTTCTTC.